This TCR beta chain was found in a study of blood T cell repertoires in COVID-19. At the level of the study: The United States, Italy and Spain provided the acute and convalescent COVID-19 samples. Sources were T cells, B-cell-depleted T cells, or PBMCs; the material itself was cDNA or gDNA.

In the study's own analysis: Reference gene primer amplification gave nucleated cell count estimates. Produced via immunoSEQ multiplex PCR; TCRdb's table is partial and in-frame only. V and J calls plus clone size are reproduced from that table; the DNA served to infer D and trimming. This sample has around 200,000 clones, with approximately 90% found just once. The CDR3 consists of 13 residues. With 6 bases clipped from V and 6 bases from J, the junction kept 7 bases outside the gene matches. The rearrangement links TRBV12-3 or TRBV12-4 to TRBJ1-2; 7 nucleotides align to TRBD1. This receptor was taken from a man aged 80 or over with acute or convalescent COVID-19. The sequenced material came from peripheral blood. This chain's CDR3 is CASSRGGADGYTF. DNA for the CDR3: TGTGCCAGCAGCCGAGGGGGCGCTGATGGCTACACCTTC.